Detailed here is one TCR beta chain. Checkpoint therapy with ipilimumab 1 mg/kg began 14 to 28 days after transplant. Patients got 3 mg/kg IV nivolumab weeks 1, 4, 7, 10, then biweekly through week 26. The table came from immunoSEQ multiplex PCR; TCRdb's copy has only in-frame clones and leaves some out. Counted here are roughly 43,000 clones, 70% to 90% occurring once; the ten biggest clones make up less than 0.95%. The data were taken from a study of ipilimumab plus nivolumab after autologous stem cell transplantation. The CDR3 has 14 amino acids. Germline-derived CDR1 and CDR2 are SGHTA and FQGNSA. V lost 5 bases to trimming and J lost 1 base, with 11 bases between them.

The source is a male donor with multiple myeloma. The sample here was PBMCs, taken in a trial of ipilimumab plus nivolumab as post-transplant consolidation. The genes are TRBV7-2 and TRBJ1-2; no definite D call. CDR3 amino acids: CASSPGQLNYGYTF. The CDR3 region has the DNA TGTGCCAGCAGCCCCGGGCAGCTTAACTATGGCTACACCTTC.